There are many counts of the clone carrying this T cell receptor (beta chain). Its antigen is still unknown. Quantitative molecular-barcoded 5'-RACE generated the TCR beta libraries. TCRdb re-called the 5' RACE reads through MiXCR, storing one row per CDR3 protein. The data hold 250,000 to 400,000 distinct CDR3 sequences, with 9.5% to 13% observed a single time. The record originates from a study of CD8 T cells in ankylosing spondylitis. Regarding the study as a whole: Earlier studies detected some motif variants in reactive arthritis synovial fluid and blood. Blood of patients with ankylosing spondylitis appeared to be characterized by a TCR beta motif of fewer than 10 highly homologous variants.

The V end was cut by 2 bases, the J end by 6 bases, with 11 bases between. The CDR3 is 15 residues long. Germline CDR1 MNHNS, CDR2 SASEGT. The clonotype comes from a female donor with ankylosing spondylitis or in good health (not recorded which). This chain connects TRBV6-1 to TRBJ1-6; no reliable D call. The specimen was blood, either unsorted or a sorted T cell fraction (not recorded which). The CDR3 DNA sequence: TGTGCCAGCAGTGAAATAAAGCGGACTAATTCACCCCTCCACTTT. This encodes CASSEIKRTNSPLHF.